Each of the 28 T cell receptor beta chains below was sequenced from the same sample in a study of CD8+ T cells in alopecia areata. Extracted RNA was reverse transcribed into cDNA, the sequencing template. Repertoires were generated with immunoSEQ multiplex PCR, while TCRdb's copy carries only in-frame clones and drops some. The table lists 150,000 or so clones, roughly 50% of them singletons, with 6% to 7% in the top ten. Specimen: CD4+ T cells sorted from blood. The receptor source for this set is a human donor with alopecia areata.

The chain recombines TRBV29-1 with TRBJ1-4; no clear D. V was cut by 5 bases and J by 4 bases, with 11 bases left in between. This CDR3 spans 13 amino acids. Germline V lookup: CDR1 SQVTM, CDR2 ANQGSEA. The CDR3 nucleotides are TGCAGCGTTAGCAGCCGGGTTAATGAAAAACTGTTTTTT. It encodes CSVSSRVNEKLFF.

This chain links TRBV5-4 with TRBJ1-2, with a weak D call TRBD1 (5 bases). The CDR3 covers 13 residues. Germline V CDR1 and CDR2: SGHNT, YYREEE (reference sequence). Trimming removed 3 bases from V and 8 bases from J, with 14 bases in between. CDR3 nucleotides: TGTGCCAGCAGCTCCCACGAGGGGAGCGGCTACACCTTC. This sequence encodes CASSSHEGSGYTF.

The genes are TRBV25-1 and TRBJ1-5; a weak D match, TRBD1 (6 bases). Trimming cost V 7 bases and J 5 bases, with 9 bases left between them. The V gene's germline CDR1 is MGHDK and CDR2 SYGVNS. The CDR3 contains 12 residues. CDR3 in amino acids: CASIAGDQPQHF. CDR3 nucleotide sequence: TGTGCCAGCATAGCAGGGGATCAGCCCCAGCATTTT.

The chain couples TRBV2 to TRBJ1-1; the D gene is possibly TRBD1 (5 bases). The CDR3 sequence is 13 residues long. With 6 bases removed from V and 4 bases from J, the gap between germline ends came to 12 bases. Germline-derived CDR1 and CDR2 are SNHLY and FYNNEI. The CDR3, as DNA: TGTGCCAGCAGGCCCTTGGGGGGCACTGAAGCTTTCTTT. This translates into CASRPLGGTEAFF.

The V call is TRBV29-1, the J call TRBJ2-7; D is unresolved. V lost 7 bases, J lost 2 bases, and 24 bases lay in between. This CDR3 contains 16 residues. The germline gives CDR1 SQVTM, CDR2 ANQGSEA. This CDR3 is CSGLVHRGYTTYEQYF. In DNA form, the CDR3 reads TGCAGCGGATTGGTCCATCGTGGATACACGACCTACGAGCAGTACTTC.

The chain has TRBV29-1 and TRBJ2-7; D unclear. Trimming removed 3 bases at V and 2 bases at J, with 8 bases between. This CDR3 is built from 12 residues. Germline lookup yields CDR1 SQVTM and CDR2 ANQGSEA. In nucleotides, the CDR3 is TGCAGCGTTGATTCTGGGCCCTACGAGCAGTACTTC. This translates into CSVDSGPYEQYF.

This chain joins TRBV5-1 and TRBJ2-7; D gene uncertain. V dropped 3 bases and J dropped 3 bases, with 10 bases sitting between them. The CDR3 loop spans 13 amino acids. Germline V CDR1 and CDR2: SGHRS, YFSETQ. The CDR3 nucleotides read TGCGCCAGCAGCTCCCCGACAAGCTACGAGCAGTACTTC. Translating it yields CASSSPTSYEQYF.

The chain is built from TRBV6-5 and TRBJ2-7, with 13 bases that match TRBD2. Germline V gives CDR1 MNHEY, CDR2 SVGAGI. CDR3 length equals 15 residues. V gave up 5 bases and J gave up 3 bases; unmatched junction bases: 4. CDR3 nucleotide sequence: TGTGCCAGCAGTACCGGGACTAGCGGGATCTACGAGCAGTACTTC. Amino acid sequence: CASSTGTSGIYEQYF.

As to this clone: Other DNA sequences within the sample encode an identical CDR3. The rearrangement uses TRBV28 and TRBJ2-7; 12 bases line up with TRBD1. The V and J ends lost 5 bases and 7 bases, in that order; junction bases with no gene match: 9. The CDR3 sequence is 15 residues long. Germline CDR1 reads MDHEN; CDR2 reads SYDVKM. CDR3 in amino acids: CASSLPGTGGGEQYF. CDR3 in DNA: TGTGCCAGCAGTCTCCCCGGGACAGGGGGCGGTGAGCAGTACTTC. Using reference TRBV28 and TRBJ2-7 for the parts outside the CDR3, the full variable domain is DVKVTQSSRYLVKRTGEKVFLECVQDMDHENMFWYRQDPGLGLRLIYFSYDVKMKEKGDIPEGYSVSREKKERFSLILESASTNQTSMYLCASSLPGTGGGEQYFGPGTRLTVT.

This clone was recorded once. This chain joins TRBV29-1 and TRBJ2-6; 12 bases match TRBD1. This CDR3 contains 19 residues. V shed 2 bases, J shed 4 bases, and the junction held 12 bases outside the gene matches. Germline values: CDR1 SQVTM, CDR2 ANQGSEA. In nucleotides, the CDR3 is TGCAGCGTTGAACGGCTCCGGGACAGGGGGCGCTTCGGGGCCAACGTCCTGACTTTC. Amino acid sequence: CSVERLRDRGRFGANVLTF.

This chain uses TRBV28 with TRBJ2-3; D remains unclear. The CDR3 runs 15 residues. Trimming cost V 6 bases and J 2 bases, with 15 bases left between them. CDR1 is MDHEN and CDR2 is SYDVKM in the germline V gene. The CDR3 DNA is TGTGCCAGCAGGACCTACGTAGATTCCACAGATACGCAGTATTTT. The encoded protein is CASRTYVDSTDTQYF.

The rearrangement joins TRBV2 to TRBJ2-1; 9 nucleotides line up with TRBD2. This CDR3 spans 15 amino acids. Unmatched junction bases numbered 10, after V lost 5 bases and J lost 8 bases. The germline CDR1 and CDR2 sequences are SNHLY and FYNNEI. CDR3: CASSSGGNPPHEQFF. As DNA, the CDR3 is TGTGCCAGCAGTAGCGGGGGGAACCCCCCCCATGAGCAGTTCTTC. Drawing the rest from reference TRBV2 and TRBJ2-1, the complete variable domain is EPEVTQTPSHQVTQMGQEVILRCVPISNHLYFYWYRQILGQKVEFLVSFYNNEISEKSEIFDDQFSVERPDGSNFTLKIRSTKLEDSAMYFCASSSGGNPPHEQFFGPGTRLTVL.

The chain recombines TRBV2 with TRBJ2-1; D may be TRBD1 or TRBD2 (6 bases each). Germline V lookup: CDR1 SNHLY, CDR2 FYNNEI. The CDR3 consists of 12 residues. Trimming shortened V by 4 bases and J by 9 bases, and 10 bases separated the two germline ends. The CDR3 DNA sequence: TGTGCCAGCAGTGTGGGGGGCGGTGAGCAGTTCTTC. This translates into CASSVGGGEQFF.

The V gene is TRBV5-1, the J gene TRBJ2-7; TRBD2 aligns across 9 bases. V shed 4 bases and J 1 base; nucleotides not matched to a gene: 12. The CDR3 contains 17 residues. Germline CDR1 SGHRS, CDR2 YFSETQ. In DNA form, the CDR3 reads TGCGCCAGCAGCAGGTCAGCTAGCGGGACCCATTCCTACGAGCAGTACTTC. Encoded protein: CASSRSASGTHSYEQYF.

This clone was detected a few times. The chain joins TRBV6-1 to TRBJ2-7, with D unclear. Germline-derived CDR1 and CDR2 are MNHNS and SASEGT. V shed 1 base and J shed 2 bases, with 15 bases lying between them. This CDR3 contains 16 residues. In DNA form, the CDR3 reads TGTGCCAGCAGTGAAGAATTGCGTGCGAATCCCTACGAGCAGTACTTC. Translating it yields CASSEELRANPYEQYF.

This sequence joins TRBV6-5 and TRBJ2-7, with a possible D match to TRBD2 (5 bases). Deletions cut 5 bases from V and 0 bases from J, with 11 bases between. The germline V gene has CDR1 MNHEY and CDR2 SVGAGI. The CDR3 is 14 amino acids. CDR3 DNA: TGTGCCAGCAGTCCCGGACTCCGCTCCTACGAGCAGTACTTC. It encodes CASSPGLRSYEQYF.

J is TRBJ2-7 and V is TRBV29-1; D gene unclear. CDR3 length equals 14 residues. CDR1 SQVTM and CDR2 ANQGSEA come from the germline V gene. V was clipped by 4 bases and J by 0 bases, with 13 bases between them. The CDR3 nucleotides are TGCAGCGTTGTTCGCGACCTCAGCTCCTACGAGCAGTACTTC. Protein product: CSVVRDLSSYEQYF.

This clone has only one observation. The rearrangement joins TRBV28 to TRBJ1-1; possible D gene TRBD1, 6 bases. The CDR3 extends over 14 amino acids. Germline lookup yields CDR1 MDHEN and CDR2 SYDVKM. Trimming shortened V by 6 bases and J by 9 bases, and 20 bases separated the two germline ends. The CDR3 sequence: CASSLSGTPVKAFF. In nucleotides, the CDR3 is TGTGCCAGCAGCCTATCCGGGACACCAGTGAAAGCTTTCTTT. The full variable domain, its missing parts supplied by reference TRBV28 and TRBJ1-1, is DVKVTQSSRYLVKRTGEKVFLECVQDMDHENMFWYRQDPGLGLRLIYFSYDVKMKEKGDIPEGYSVSREKKERFSLILESASTNQTSMYLCASSLSGTPVKAFFGQGTRLTVV.

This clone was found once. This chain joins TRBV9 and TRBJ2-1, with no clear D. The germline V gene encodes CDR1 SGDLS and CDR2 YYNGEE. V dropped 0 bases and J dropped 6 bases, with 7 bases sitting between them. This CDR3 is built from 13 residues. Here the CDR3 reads CASSVAAFNEQFF. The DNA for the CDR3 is TGTGCCAGCAGCGTAGCTGCTTTCAATGAGCAGTTCTTC.

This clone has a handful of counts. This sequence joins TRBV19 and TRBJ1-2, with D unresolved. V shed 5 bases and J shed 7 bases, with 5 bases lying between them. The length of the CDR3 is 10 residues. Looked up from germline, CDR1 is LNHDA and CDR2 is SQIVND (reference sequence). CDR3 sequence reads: CASSFFGYTF. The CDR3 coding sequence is TGTGCCAGTAGTTTTTTTGGCTACACCTTC.

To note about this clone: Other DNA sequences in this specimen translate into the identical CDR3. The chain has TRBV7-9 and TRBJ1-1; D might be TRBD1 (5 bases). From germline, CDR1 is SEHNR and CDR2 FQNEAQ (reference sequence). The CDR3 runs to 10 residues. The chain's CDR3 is CASGGTEAFF. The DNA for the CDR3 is TGTGCTAGCGGGGGAACTGAAGCTTTCTTT.

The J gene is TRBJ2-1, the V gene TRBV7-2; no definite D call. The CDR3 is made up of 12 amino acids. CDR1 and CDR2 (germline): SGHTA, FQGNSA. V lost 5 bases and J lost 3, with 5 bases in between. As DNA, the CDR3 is TGTGCCAGCAGCATGGACTACAATGAGCAGTTCTTC. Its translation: CASSMDYNEQFF.

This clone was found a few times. CDR3 in amino acids: CAWRNRDRDTEAFF. CDR3 nucleotides: TGTGCCTGGAGAAACCGGGACAGGGACACTGAAGCTTTCTTT. The rearrangement uses TRBV30 and TRBJ1-1; 9 positions agree with TRBD1. The length of the CDR3 is 14 residues. With V trimmed by 3 bases and J by 3 bases, 5 bases remained unmatched. Germline V gene sequence: CDR1 GTSNPN, CDR2 SVGIG (reference sequence).

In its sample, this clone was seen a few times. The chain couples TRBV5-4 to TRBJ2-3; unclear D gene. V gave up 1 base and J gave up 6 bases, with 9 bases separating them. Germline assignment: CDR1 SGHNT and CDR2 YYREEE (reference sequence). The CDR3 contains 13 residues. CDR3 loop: CASSLPSADTQYF. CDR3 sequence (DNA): TGTGCCAGCAGCTTGCCCTCGGCGGATACGCAGTATTTT.

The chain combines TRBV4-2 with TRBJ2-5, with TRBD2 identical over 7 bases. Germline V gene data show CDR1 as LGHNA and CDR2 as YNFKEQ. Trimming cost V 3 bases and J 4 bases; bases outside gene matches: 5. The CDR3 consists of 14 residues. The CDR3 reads CASSQSSSGETQYF. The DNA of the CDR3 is TGTGCCAGCAGCCAGTCTTCTAGCGGAGAGACCCAGTACTTC.

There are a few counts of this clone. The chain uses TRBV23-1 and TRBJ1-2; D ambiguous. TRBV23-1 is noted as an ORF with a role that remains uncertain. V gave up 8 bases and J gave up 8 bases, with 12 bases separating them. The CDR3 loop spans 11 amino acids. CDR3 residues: CASVDVGGYTF. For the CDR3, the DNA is TGCGCCAGCGTGGACGTGGGGGGCTACACCTTC.

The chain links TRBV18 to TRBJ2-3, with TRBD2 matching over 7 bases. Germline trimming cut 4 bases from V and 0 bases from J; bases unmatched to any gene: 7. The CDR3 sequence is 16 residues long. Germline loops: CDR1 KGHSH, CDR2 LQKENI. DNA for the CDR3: TGTGCCAGCTCACTTTCGACTAGCAGCAGCACAGATACGCAGTATTTT. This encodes CASSLSTSSSTDTQYF.

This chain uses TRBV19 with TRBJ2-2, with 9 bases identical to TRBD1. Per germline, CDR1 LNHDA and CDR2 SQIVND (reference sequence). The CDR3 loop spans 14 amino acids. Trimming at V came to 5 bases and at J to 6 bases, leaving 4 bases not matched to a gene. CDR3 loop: CASSQQGAAGELFF. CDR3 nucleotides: TGTGCCAGTAGTCAACAGGGGGCCGCCGGGGAGCTGTTTTTT. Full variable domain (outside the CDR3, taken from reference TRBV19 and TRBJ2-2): DGGITQSPKYLFRKEGQNVTLSCEQNLNHDAMYWYRQDPGQGLRLIYYSQIVNDFQKGDIAEGYSVSREKKESFPLTVTSAQKNPTAFYLCASSQQGAAGELFFGEGSRLTVL.